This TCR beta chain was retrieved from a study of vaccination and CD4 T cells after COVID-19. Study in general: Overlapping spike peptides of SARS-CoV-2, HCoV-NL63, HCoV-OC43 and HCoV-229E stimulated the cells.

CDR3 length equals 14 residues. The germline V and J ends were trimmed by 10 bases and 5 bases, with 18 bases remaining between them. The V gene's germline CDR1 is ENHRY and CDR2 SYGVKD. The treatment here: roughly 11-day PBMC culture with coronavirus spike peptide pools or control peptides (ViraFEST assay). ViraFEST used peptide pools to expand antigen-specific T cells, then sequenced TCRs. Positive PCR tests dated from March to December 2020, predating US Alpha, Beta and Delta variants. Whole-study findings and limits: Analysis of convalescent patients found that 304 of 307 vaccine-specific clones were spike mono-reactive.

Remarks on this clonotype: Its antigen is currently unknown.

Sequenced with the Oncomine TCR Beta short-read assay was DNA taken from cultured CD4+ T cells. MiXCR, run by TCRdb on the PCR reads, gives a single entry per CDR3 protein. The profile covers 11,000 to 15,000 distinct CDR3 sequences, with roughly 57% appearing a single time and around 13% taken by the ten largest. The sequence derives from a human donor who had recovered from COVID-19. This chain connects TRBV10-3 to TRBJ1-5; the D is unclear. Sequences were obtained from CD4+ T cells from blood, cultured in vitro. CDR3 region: CATRSGGSHQPQHF. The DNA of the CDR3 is TGTGCCACTCGATCAGGCGGGAGTCATCAGCCCCAGCATTTT.